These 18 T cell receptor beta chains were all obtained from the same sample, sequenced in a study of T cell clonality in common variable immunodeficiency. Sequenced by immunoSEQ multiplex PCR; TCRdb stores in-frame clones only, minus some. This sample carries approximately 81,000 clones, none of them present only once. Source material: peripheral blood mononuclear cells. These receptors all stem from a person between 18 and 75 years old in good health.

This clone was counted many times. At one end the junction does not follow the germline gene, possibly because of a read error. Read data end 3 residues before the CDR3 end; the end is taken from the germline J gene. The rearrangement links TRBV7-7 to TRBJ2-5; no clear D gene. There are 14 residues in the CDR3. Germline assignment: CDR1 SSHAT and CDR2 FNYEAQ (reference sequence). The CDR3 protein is CASSLAQSRETQYF. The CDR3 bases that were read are TGTGCTAGCAGCTTAGCTCAGAGCAGGGAGACC.

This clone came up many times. The CDR3 spells CASSSSDRGGETQYF. The CDR3 DNA, read in part, is TGCGCCAGCAGCTCATCGGACAGGGGGGGAGAGACC. The chain carries TRBV5-1 and TRBJ2-5; 10 bases map to TRBD1. Sequencing ends 3 residues short of the CDR3 end; the germline J gene provides the rest. The CDR3 loop spans 15 amino acids. The V gene end was trimmed by 3 bases and the J gene end by 4 bases; junction bases not matched to a gene: 6. Germline V gene data show CDR1 as SGHRS and CDR2 as YFSETQ.

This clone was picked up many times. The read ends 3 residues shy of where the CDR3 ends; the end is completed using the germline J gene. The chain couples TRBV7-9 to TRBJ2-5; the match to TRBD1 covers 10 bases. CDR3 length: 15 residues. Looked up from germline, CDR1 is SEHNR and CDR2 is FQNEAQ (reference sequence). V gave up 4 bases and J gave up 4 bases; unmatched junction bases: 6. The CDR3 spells CASSSGTGEGETQYF. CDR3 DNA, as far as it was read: TGTGCCAGCAGCTCCGGGACAGGGGAAGGAGAGACC.

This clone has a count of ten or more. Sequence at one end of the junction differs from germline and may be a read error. The sequenced CDR3 bases are TGCGCCAGCAGCCAATCCGGGACAGGGGAGGTATTTGACGAG. Residues: CASSQSGTGEVFDE. The full CDR3 protein reads CASSQSGTGEVFDEQYF. The J gene is TRBJ2-7, the V gene TRBV4-2; 10 bases map to TRBD1. The read stops 3 residues short of the end of the CDR3; the missing end is completed from the germline J gene. Germline lookup yields CDR1 LGHNA and CDR2 YNFKEQ. CDR3 size: 17 residues.

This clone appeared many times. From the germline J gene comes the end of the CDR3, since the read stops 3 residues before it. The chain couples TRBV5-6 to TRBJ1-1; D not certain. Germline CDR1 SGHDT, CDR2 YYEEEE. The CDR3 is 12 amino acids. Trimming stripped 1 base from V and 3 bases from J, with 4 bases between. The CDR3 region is CASSLTYTEAFF. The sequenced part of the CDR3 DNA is TGTGCCAGCAGCTTGACTTACACTGAA.

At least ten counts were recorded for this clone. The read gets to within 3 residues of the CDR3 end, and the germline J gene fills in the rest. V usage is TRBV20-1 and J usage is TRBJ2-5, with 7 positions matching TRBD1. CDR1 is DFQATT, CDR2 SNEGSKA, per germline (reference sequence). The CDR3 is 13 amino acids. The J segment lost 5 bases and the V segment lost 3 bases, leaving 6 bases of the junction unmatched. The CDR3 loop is CSARTGPRETQYF. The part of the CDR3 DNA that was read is TGCAGTGCTAGGACAGGGCCGAGGGAGACC.

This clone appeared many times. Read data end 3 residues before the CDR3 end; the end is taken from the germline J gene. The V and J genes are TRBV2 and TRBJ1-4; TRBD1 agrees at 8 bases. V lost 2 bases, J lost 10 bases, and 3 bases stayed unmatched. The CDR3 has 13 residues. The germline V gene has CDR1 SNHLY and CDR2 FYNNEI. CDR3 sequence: CASSERTGGKLFF. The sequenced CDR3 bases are TGTGCCAGCAGTGAACGCACAGGGGGAAAA.

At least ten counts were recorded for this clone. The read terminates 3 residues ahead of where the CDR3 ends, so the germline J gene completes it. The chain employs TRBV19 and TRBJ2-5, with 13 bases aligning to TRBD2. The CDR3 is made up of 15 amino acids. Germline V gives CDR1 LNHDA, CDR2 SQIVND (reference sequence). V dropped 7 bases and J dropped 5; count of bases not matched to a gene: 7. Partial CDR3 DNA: TGTGCCAGTACGAGACTAGCGGGAGGCGCGGAGACC. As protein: CASTRLAGGAET. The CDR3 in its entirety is CASTRLAGGAETQYF.

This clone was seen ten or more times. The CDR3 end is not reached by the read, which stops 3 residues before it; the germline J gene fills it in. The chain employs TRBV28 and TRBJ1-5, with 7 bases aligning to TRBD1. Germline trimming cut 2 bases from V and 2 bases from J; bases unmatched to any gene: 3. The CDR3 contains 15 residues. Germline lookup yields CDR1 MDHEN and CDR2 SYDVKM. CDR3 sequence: CASSLIDRGNQPQHF. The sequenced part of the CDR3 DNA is TGTGCCAGCAGTTTAATCGACAGGGGCAATCAGCCC.

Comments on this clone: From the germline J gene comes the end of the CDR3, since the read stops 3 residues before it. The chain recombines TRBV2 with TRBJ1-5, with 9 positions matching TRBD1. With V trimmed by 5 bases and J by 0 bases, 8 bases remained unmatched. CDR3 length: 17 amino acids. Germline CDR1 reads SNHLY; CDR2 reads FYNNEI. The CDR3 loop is CASSSGTGRNSNQPQHF. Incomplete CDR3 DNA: TGTGCCAGCAGTTCCGGGACAGGGAGGAATAGCAATCAGCCC.

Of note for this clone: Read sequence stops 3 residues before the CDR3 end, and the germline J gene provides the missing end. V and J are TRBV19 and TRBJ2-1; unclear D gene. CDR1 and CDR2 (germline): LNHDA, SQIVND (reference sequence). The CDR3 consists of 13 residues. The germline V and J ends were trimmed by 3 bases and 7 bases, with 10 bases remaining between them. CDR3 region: CASSIAIGNEQFF. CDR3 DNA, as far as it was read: TGTGCCAGTAGTATTGCAATCGGGAATGAG.

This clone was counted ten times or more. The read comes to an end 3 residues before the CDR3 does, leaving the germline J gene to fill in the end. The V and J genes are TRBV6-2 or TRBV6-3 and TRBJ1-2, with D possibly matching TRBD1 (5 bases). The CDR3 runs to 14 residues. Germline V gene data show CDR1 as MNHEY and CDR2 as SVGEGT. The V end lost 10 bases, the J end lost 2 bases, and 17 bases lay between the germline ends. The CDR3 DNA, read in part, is TGTGCCACCCTAAGGGGCAGGGCGAACTATGGC. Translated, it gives CATLRGRANYG. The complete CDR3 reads CATLRGRANYGYTF.

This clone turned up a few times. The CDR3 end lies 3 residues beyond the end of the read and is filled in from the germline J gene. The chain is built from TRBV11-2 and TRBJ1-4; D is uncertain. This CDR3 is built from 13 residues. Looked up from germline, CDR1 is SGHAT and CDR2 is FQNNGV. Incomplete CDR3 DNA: TGTGCCAGCAGCTTGAATTCTGGCGGAGAA. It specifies CASSLNSGGE. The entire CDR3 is CASSLNSGGELFF.

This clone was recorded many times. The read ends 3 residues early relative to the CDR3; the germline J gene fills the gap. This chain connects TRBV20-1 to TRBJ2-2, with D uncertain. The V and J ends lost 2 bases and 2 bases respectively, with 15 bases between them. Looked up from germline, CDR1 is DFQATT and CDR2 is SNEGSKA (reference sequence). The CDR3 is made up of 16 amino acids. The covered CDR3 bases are TGCAGTGCTAGATATCGAGCACAGACAAACACCGGGGAG. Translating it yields CSARYRAQTNTGE. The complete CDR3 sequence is CSARYRAQTNTGELFF.

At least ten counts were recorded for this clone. CDR3 DNA (partial): TGTGCCAGCAGCTTGGGACAGGGCTACGAG. Residues: CASSLGQGYE. The complete CDR3 sequence is CASSLGQGYEQYF. The genes are TRBV9 and TRBJ2-7; 9 nucleotides match TRBD1. The read terminates 3 residues before the CDR3 end, so the remaining end is supplied by the germline J gene. CDR3 length equals 13 residues. The ends lost 4 bases at V and 3 bases at J; junction bases unmatched: 2. CDR1 and CDR2 from the germline V gene are SGDLS and YYNGEE.

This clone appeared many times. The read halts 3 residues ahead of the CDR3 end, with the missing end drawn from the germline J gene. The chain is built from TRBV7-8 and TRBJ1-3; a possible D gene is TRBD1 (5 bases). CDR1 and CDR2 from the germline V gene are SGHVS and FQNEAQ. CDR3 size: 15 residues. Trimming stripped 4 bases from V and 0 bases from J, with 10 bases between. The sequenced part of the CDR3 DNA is TGTGCCAGCAGCTCAAGACAGAACTCTGGAAACACC. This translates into CASSSRQNSGNT. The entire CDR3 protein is CASSSRQNSGNTIYF.

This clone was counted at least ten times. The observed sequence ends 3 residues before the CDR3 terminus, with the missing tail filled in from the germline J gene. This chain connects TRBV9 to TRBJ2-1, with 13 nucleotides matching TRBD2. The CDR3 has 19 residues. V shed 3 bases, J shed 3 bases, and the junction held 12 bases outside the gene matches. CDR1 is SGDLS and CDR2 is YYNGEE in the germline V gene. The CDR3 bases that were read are TGTGCCAGCAGCGACGCCCCCACTAGCGGGAGGGCGGGCTACAATGAG. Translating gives CASSDAPTSGRAGYNE. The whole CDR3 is CASSDAPTSGRAGYNEQFF.

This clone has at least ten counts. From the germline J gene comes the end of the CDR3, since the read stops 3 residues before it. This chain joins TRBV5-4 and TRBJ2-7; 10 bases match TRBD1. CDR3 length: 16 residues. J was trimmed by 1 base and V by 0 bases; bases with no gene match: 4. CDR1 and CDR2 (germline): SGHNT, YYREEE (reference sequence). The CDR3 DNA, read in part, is TGTGCCAGCAGCTTGGGGGACAGGGGACGATCCTACGAG. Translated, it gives CASSLGDRGRSYE. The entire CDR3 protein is CASSLGDRGRSYEQYF.